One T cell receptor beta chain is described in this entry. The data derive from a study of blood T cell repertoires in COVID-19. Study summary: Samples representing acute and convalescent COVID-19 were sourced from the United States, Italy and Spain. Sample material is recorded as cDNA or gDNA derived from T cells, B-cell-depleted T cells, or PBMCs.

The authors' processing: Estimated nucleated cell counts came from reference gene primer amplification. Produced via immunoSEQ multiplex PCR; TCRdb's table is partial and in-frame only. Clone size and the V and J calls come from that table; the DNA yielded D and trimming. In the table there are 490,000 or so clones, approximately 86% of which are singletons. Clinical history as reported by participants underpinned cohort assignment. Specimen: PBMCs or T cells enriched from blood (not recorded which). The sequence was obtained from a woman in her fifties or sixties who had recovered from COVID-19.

As DNA, the CDR3 is TGTGCCACTCATACTACTCTGAGCTCCTACAATGAGCAGTTCTTC. Translated: CATHTTLSSYNEQFF. This chain links TRBV19 with TRBJ2-1, with D unresolved. Trimming shortened V by 10 bases and J by 0 bases, and 16 bases separated the two germline ends. The CDR3 extends over 15 amino acids. The germline V gene encodes CDR1 LNHDA and CDR2 SQIVND (reference sequence).